This T cell receptor (beta chain) appears in the sequencing data of a study of blood T cell repertoires in COVID-19. Sequencing was performed with immunoSEQ multiplex PCR; in TCRdb, only in-frame clones are kept and a portion is missing. The table records about 72,000 clones, 91% of them present only once. The CDR3 runs 14 residues. CDR1 and CDR2 from the germline V gene are SGHAT and FQNNGV. The ends lost 3 bases at V and 5 bases at J; junction bases unmatched: 5. This chain uses TRBV11-2 with TRBJ2-3; 7 bases are a match to TRBD1. The source is a human donor in a cohort sampled during active COVID-19. Sequencing used peripheral blood. The DNA of the CDR3 is TGTGCCAGCAGCTTCCTACAGGGGATAGATACGCAGTATTTT. It codes for CASSFLQGIDTQYF.